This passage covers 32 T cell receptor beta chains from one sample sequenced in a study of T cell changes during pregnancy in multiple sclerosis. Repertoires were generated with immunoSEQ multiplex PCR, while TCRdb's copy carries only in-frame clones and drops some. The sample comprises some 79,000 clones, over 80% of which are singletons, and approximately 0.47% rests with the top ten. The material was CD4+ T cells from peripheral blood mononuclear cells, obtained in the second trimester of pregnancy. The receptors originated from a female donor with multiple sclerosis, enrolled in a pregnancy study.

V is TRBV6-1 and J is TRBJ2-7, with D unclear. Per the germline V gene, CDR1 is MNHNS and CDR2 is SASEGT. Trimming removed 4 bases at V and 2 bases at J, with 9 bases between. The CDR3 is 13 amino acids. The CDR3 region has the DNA TGTGCCAGCAGTGGGCAGAATGCCTACGAGCAGTACTTC. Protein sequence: CASSGQNAYEQYF.

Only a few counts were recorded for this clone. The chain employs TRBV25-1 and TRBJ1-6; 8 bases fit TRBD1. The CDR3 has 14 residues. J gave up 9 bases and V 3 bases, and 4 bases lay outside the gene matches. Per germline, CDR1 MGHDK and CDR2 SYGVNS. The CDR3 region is CASSEDRVRSPLHF. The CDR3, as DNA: TGTGCCAGCAGTGAGGACAGGGTACGTTCACCCCTCCACTTT.

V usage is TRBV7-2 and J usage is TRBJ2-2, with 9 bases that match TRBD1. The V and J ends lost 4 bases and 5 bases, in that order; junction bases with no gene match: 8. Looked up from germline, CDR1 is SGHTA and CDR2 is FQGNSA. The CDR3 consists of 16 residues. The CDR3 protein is CASSSTGGFRTGELFF. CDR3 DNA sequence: TGTGCCAGCAGCTCCACAGGGGGCTTTCGAACCGGGGAGCTGTTTTTT.

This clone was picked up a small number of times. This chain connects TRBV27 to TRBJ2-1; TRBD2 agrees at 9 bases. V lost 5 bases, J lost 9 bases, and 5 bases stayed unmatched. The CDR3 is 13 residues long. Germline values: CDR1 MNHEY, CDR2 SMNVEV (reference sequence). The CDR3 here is CASSLAGFGEQFF. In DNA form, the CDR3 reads TGTGCCAGCAGTCTAGCGGGGTTTGGTGAGCAGTTCTTC.

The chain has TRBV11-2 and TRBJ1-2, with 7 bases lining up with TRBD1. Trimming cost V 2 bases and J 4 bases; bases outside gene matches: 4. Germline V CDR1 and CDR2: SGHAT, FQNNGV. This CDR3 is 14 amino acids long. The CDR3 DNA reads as TGTGCCAGCAGCTTAATCCCAGGGGGCTATGGCTACACCTTC. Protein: CASSLIPGGYGYTF.

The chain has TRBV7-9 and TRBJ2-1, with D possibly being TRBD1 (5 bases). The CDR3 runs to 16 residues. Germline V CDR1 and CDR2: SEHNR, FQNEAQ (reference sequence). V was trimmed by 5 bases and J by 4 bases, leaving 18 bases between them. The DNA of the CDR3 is TGTGCCAGCAGCCTCCAAGGCCAGGGTCTATACAATGAGCAGTTCTTC. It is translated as CASSLQGQGLYNEQFF.

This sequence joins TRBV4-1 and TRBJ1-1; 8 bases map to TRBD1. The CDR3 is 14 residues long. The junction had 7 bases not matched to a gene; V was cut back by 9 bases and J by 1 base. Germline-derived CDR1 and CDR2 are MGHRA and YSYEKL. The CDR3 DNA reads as TGCGCCAGACCCCGGACAGGGACGAACACTGAAGCTTTCTTT. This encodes CARPRTGTNTEAFF.

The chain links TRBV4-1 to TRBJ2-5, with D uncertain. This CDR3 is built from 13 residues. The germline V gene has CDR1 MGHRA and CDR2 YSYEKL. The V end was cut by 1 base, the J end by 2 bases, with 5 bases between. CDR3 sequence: CASSQGIQETQYF. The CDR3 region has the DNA TGCGCCAGCAGCCAAGGTATTCAAGAGACCCAGTACTTC.

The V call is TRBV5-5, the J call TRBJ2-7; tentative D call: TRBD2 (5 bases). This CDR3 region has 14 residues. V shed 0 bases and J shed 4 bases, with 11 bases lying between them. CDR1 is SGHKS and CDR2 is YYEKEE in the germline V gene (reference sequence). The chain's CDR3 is CASSLDGKEYEQYF. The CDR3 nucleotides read TGTGCCAGCAGCTTGGACGGGAAGGAATACGAGCAGTACTTC.

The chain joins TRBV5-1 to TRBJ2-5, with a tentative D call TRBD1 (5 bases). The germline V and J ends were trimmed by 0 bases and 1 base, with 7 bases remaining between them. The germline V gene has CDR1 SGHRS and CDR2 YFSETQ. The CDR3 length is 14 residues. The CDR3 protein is CASSLGQIQETQYF. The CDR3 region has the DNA TGCGCCAGCAGCTTGGGACAGATCCAAGAGACCCAGTACTTC.

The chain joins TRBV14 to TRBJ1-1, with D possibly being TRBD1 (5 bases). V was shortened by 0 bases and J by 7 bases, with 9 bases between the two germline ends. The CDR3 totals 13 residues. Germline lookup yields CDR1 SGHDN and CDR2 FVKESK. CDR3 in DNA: TGTGCCAGCAGCCAAGAGCTTGACAGTGAAGCTTTCTTT. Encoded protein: CASSQELDSEAFF.

In DNA form, the CDR3 reads TGCGCCAGCAGCCAAGAAACGGTTTATGAGCAGTTCTTC. It specifies CASSQETVYEQFF. The genes are TRBV4-3 and TRBJ2-1, with D hard to call. The germline V gene encodes CDR1 LGHNA and CDR2 YSLEER. The V gene lost 0 bases and the J gene lost 8 bases, with 8 bases spanning the gap. The CDR3 spans 13 residues.

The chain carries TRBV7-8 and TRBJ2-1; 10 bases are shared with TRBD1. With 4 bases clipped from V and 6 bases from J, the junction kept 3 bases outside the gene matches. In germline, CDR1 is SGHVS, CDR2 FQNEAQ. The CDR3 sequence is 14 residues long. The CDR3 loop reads CASSSRTGGNEQFF. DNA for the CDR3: TGTGCCAGCAGCTCCCGGACAGGGGGCAATGAGCAGTTCTTC.

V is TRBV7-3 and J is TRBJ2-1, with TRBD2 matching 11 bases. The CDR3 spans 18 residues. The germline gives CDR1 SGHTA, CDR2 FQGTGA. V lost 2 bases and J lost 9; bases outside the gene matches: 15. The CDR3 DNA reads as TGTGCCAGCAGCTTAGCTAGCGGGAGGATAGGGAGTGACGTTGAGCAGTTCTTC. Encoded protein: CASSLASGRIGSDVEQFF.

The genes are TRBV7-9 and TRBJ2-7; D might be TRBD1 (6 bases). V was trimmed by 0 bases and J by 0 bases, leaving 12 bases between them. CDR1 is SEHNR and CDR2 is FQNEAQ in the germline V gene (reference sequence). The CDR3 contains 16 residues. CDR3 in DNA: TGTGCCAGCAGCTTAGCGCAGGGGTTAAGCTCCTACGAGCAGTACTTC. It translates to CASSLAQGLSSYEQYF.

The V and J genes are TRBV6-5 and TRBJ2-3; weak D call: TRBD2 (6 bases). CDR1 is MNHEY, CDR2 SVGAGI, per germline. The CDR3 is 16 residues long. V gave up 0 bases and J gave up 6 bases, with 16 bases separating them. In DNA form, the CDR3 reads TGTGCCAGCAGTTACTCTGGAGGGGCGCTCGGGGATACGCAGTATTTT. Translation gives CASSYSGGALGDTQYF.

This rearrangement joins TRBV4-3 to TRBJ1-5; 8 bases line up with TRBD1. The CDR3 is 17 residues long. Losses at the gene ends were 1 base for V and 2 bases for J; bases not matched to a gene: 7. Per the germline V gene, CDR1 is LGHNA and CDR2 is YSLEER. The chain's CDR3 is CASSQADRGAGNQPQHF. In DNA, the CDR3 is TGCGCCAGCAGCCAAGCCGACAGGGGTGCGGGCAATCAGCCCCAGCATTTT.

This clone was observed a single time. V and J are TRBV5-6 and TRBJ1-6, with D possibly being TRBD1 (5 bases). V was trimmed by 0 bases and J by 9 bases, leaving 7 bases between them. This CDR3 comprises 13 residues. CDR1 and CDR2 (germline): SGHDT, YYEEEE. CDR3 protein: CASSLGGVSPLHF. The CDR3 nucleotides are TGTGCCAGCAGCTTGGGGGGGGTTTCACCCCTCCACTTT. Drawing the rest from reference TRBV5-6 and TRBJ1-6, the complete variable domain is DAGVTQSPTHLIKTRGQQVTLRCSPKSGHDTVSWYQQALGQGPQFIFQYYEEEERQRGNFPDRFSGHQFPNYSSELNVNALLLGDSALYLCASSLGGVSPLHFGNGTRLTVT.

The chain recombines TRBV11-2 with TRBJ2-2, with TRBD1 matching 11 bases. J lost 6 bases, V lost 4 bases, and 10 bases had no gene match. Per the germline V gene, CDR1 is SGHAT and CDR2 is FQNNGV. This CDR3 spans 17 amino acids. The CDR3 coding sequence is TGTGCCAGCAGCTCGCCTAGGACAGGGGGCATCGCCGGGGAGCTGTTTTTT. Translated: CASSSPRTGGIAGELFF.

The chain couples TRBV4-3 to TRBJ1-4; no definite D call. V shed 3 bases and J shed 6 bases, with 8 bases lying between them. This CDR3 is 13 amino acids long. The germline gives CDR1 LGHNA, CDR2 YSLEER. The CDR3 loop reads CASSHEEDEKLFF. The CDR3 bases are TGCGCCAGCAGCCACGAGGAGGATGAAAAACTGTTTTTT.

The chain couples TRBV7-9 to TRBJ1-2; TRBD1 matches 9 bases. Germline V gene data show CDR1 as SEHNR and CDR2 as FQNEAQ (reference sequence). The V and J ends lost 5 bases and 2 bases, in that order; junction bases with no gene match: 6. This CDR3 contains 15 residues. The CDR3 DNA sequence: TGTGCCAGCAGCCCCCGGACAGGGGTGAACTATGGCTACACCTTC. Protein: CASSPRTGVNYGYTF.

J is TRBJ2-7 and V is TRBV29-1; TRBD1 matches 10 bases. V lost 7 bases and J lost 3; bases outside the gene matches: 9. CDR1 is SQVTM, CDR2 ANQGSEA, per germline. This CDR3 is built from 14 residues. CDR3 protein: CSALVRTGGYEQYF. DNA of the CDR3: TGCAGCGCTCTCGTCAGGACAGGGGGCTACGAGCAGTACTTC.

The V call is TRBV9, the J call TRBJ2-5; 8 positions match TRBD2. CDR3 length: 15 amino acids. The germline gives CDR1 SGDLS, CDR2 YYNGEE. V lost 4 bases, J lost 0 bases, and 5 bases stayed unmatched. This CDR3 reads CASSREGRYQETQYF. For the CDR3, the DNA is TGTGCCAGCAGCCGGGAGGGGCGGTACCAAGAGACCCAGTACTTC.

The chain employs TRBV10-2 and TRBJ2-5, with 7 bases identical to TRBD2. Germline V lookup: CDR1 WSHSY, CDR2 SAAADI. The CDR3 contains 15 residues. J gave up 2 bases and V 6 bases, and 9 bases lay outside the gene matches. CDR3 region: CASRKRETGQETQYF. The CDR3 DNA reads TGCGCCAGCAGGAAGCGGGAAACGGGGCAAGAGACCCAGTACTTC.

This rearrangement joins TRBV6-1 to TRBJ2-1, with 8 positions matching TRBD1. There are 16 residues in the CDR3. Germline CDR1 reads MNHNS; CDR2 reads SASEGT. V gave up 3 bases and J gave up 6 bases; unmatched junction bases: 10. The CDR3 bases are TGTGCCAGCAGTGAGGTGACAGGGGTTAGAGGCAATGAGCAGTTCTTC. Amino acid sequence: CASSEVTGVRGNEQFF.

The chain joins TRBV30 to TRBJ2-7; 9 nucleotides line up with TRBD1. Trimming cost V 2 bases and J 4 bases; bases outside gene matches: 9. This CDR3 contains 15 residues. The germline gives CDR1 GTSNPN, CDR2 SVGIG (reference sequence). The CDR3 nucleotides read TGTGCCTGGAGTTTAGGACAGGGGAAGTTTTACGAGCAGTACTTC. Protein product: CAWSLGQGKFYEQYF.

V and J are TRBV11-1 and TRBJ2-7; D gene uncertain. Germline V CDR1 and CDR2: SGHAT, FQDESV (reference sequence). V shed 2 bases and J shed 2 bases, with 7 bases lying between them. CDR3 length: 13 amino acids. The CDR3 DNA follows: TGTGCCAGCAGCTTACGCGTCGCCTACGAGCAGTACTTC. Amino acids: CASSLRVAYEQYF.

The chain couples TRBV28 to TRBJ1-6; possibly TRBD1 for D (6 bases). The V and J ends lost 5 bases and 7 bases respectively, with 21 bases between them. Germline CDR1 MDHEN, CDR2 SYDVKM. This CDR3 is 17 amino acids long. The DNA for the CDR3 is TGTGCCAGCAGTCCTATCTCTACAGGGTTGAGCAATTCACCCCTCCACTTT. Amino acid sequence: CASSPISTGLSNSPLHF.

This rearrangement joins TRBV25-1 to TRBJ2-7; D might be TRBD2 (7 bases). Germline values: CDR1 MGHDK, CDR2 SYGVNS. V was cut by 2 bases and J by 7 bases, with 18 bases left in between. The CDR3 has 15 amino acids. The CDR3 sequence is CASSEVGGAREEQYF. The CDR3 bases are TGTGCCAGCAGTGAAGTTGGGGGGGCAAGGGAAGAGCAGTACTTC.

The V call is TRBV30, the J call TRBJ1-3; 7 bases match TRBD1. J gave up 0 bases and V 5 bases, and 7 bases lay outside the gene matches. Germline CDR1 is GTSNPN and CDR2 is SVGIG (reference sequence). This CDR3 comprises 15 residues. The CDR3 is CAWGNRGPSGNTIYF. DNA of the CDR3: TGTGCCTGGGGGAACAGGGGACCCTCTGGAAACACCATATATTTT.

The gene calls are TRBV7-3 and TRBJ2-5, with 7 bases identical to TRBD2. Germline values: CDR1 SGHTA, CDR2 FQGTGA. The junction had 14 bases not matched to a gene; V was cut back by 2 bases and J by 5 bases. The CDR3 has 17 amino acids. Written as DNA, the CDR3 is TGTGCCAGCAGCTTATTCGGGGGAGGGGTCAAGAGGGAGACCCAGTACTTC. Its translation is CASSLFGGGVKRETQYF.

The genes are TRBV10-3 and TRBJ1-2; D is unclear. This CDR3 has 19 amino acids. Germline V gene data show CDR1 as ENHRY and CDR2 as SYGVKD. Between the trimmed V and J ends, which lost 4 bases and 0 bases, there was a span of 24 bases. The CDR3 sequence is CAISVEGRDAEGSNYGYTF. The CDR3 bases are TGTGCCATCAGTGTGGAAGGGCGAGACGCCGAGGGTTCTAACTATGGCTACACCTTC.